A selection of T cell receptor beta chains follows, all from one sample in a study of T cells after posttransplantation cyclophosphamide. Produced via immunoSEQ multiplex PCR; TCRdb's table is partial and in-frame only. Recorded here are 40,000 to 55,000 clones, with no singletons, and the ten leading clones hold 2% to 3%. The specimen was PBMCs. All receptors derive from a man between 35 and 55 years old in good health, CMV-negative, and a related stem cell transplant donor. Both conserved end residues are part of each CDR3. D genes are given only for firm matches. Not all rows give a size; the values are once, few, many and, for expanded clones, a class.

d_call	v_call	j_call	clone_size	cdr3_nt	cdr3_aa
TRBD2	TRBV9	TRBJ2-5	many	TGTGCCAGCAGCGTAGGACTAGCTAGGCAAGAGACCCAGTACTTC	CASSVGLARQETQYF
TRBD1	TRBV19	TRBJ2-5	many	TGTGCCAGTAGTACCGGACAGGTATATGGGACCCAGTACTTC	CASSTGQVYGTQYF
TRBD1	TRBV2	TRBJ2-5	many	TGTGCCAGCAGTGTCCCTACCCCGTGGGACAGTCAAGAGACCCAGTACTTC	CASSVPTPWDSQETQYF
NA	TRBV6-5	TRBJ2-1	NA	TGTGCCAGCAGTTCCGGACAGAATCTCAATGAGCAGTTCTTC	CASSSGQNLNEQFF
NA	TRBV2	TRBJ1-1	many	TGTGCCAGCATCCGGACTGCGAACACTGAAGCTTTCTTT	CASIRTANTEAFF
TRBD2	TRBV29-1	TRBJ2-7	few	TGCAGCGTGAGCCCGGGGGGCTCCTACGAGCAGTACTTC	CSVSPGGSYEQYF
TRBD1	TRBV5-1	TRBJ1-5	NA	TGCGCCAGCAGCTTGGGGGACAGCAGTAGCAATCAGCCCCAGCATTTT	CASSLGDSSSNQPQHF
NA	TRBV10-3	TRBJ2-1	many	TGTGCCATCGCAGGGACTCGCAATGAGCAGTTCTTC	CAIAGTRNEQFF
NA	TRBV18	TRBJ2-4	many	TGTGCCAGCTCACCCATAGCCAAAAACATTCAGTACTTC	CASSPIAKNIQYF
TRBD2	TRBV5-1	TRBJ2-2	many	TGCGCCAGCAGCGCGTACTCGGGACTAGCGGGGGGCGCCGGGGAGCTGTTTTTT	CASSAYSGLAGGAGELFF
NA	TRBV27	TRBJ2-5	few	TGTGCCAGCAGTTTACGGGGAGAAGAGACCCAGTACTTC	CASSLRGEETQYF
NA	TRBV6-5	TRBJ1-5	many	TGTGCCAGCAGCAGAACAGCATTCGGCAATCAGCCCCAGCATTTT	CASSRTAFGNQPQHF
NA	TRBV11-2	TRBJ1-1	many	TGTGCCAGCAGCTTAGGGGGCAAGAACACTGAAGCTTTCTTT	CASSLGGKNTEAFF
TRBD2	TRBV5-5	TRBJ2-1	many	TGTGCCAGCAGCTCTGGGACTAGCCCCTACAATGAGCAGTTCTTC	CASSSGTSPYNEQFF
NA	TRBV7-9	TRBJ2-7	NA	TGTGCCAGCAGCTTAGCCGGGACTGAATACGAGCAGTACTTC	CASSLAGTEYEQYF
NA	TRBV27	TRBJ1-5	many	TGTGCCAGCAGTTTATCCGGGTTGGGCAATCAGCCCCAGCATTTT	CASSLSGLGNQPQHF
NA	TRBV9	TRBJ1-3	many	TGTGCCAGCAGCCCTGGGGCGGGGATAGGAAACACCATATATTTT	CASSPGAGIGNTIYF
TRBD2	TRBV15	TRBJ2-3	many	TGTGCCACCAGCAGGGGGACTATCACAGATACGCAGTATTTT	CATSRGTITDTQYF
NA	TRBV11-3	TRBJ2-4	many	TGTGCCAGCAGCTTAGGAGGAAAAAACATTCAGTACTTC	CASSLGGKNIQYF
NA	TRBV6-5	TRBJ2-2	NA	TGTGCCATCAGTGCGGTGGCCGGGGAGCTGTTTTTT	CAISAVAGELFF
TRBD2	TRBV6-6	TRBJ2-5	many	TGTGCCAGCAGAGTAGCGGGGATCACGGCAGAGACCCAGTACTTC	CASRVAGITAETQYF
TRBD2	TRBV5-1	TRBJ2-5	many	TGCGCCAGCAGAGACCTGGGTAGCGGGTTGGAGACCCAGTACTTC	CASRDLGSGLETQYF
NA	TRBV7-3	TRBJ2-2	many	TGTGCCAGCAGCCCGCGGACTGATAACACCGGGGAGCTGTTTTTT	CASSPRTDNTGELFF
TRBD1	TRBV15	TRBJ1-1	many	TGTGCCACCAGCGACACGCTCTACCGACAGGGAATCACTGAAGCTTTCTTT	CATSDTLYRQGITEAFF
NA	TRBV20-1	TRBJ1-2	many	TGCAGTGCTAGGTACGGGGATGGCTACACCTTC	CSARYGDGYTF
NA	TRBV18	TRBJ2-2	few	TGTGCCAGCTCAGCTACAGGGAGCACCGGGGAGCTGTTTTTT	CASSATGSTGELFF
NA	TRBV15	TRBJ2-3	few	TGTGCCACCAGCAGAGATCTCGGCGGGGCGAGCACAGATACGCAGTATTTT	CATSRDLGGASTDTQYF
TRBD2	TRBV13	TRBJ2-1	many	TGTGCCAGCAGCTTATGGGCTAGCGGGAGCCTCGATGAGCAGTTCTTC	CASSLWASGSLDEQFF
NA	TRBV6-5	TRBJ1-5	many	TGTGCCAGCAGTTACGGGACACCCAGCAATCAGCCCCAGCATTTT	CASSYGTPSNQPQHF